Below are 3 T cell receptor beta chains sequenced from a single sample in a study of T-cell reconstitution after alpha-beta-depleted transplantation in children. The TCRbeta library incorporated unique molecular identifiers. TCRdb re-called the PCR reads through MiXCR, storing one row per CDR3 protein. In the table there are 60,000 to 80,000 distinct CDR3 sequences, about 7.3% of which are singletons. The sequencing here drew on PBMCs from the stem cell graft donor, taken from the stem cell graft. The receptors come from a human donor who donated a stem cell graft to a child with acute lymphoblastic leukemia.

This clonotype was picked up many times. V usage is TRBV9 and J usage is TRBJ2-2; a weak D match, TRBD2 (5 bases). V gave up 4 bases and J gave up 4 bases, with 8 bases separating them. The CDR3 contains 13 residues. In germline, CDR1 is SGDLS, CDR2 YYNGEE. CDR3 amino acids: CASSPAGTGELFF. As DNA, the CDR3 is TGTGCCAGCAGCCCCGCGGGCACCGGGGAGCTGTTTTTT.

This clonotype showed up just a few times. The gene calls are TRBV5-1 and TRBJ1-1; D is undetermined. The CDR3 has 14 residues. Per germline, CDR1 SGHRS and CDR2 YFSETQ. Trimming shortened V by 0 bases and J by 1 base, and 7 bases separated the two germline ends. In nucleotides, the CDR3 is TGCGCCAGCAGCTTGGGCCTTAGGAACACTGAAGCTTTCTTT. Protein sequence: CASSLGLRNTEAFF.

The sample holds many counts of this clonotype. The chain links TRBV11-2 to TRBJ2-1; D is undetermined. Trimming left V 0 bases short and J 9 bases short, with 9 bases between. CDR1 is SGHAT, CDR2 FQNNGV, per germline. The CDR3 consists of 13 residues. CDR3 region: CASSLDREREQFF. The CDR3 bases are TGTGCCAGCAGCTTAGATCGCGAGCGTGAGCAGTTCTTC.